This entry describes one T cell receptor beta chain. Deletions cut 2 bases from V and 7 bases from J, with 13 bases between. CDR1 and CDR2 (germline): SGDLS, YYNGEE. CDR3 length: 14 amino acids. This record belongs to a study of blood T cells in healthy people across ages. Primed by a sample-barcoded 5' primer and a J-beta primer mix, a second PCR proceeded for 7 to 11 cycles. Sequencing recovered at least 2.5 million CDR3-containing paired-end reads from each sample. TCRdb recomputed calls from the 5' RACE reads with MiXCR, one row per CDR3 protein. The sample records about 1,400,000 distinct CDR3 sequences, roughly 59% being singletons.

The sample was blood. The rearrangement links TRBV9 to TRBJ1-5, with D perhaps matching TRBD1 (5 bases). The clonotype originates from a man aged 18 to 29 in good health. CDR3 sequence reads: CASSVGARGQPQHF. The CDR3 region has the DNA TGTGCCAGCAGCGTTGGGGCGCGGGGGCAGCCCCAGCATTTT.